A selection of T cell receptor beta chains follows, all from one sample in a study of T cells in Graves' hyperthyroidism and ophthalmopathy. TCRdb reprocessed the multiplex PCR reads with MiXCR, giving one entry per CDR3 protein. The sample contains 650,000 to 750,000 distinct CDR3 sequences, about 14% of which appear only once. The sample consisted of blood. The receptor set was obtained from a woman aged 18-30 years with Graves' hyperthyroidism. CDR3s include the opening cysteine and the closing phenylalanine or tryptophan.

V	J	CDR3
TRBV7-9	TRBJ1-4	CASSPGQGFEKLFF
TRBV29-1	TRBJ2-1	CSVEGGMGPFGQFF
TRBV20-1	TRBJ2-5	CSAADPGQGVETQYF
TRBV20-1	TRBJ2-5	CSVPRGGKETQYF
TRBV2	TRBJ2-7	CASRLTSGGREQYF
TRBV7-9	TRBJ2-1	CASSQPPGQAYAYNEQFF
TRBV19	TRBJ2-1	CASSAPGTSGYNEQFF
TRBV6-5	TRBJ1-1	CASSYGERGNTEAFF
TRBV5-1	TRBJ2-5	CASSSIPEGRETQYF
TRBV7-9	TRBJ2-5	CASTPMGAGETQYF
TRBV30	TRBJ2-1	CAWSVWSGNEQFF
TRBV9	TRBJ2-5	CASSATQGRETQYF
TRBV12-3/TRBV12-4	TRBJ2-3	CASSYATGNTDTQYF
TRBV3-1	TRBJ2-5	CATSSDYKETQYF
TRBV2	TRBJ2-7	CASSETWYRAGGPEQYF
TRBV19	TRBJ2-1	CASSIGGDNEQFF
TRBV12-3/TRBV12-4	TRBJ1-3	CASSWTPGNTIYF
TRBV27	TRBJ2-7	CASWAPFSGGSHEQYF
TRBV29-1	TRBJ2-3	CSALQLRGTLVGTQYF
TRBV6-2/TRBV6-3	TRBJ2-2	CASSYLQHTGELFF
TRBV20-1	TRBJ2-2	CSAFPASSGRANTGELFF
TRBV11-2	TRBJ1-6	CASSPLSTGSNSPLHF
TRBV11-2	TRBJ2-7	CASSPSGRAYEQYF
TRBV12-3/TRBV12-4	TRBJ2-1	CASSFSRTSGVSYNEQFF
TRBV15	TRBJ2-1	CATADRTGLNEQFF
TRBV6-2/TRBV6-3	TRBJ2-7	CASSYQGISYEQYF
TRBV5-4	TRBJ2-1	CASSLVPGTRDEQFF
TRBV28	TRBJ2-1	CASSFDPFGPQINEQFF
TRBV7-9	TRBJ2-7	CASSLGPGFYEQYF
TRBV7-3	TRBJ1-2	CASSLTQGAHGYTF
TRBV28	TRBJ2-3	CATQWAPSAITQYF
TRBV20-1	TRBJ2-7	CSAAPGQGVFEQYF
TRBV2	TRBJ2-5	CASSEGLAGADQYF
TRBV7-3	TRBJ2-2	CASSLKAGIGTGELFF
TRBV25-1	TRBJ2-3	CASSDRTGTGTDTQYF
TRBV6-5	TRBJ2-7	CASSYPRTGGEYEQYF